Listed here are 18 T cell receptor beta chains from one sample, sequenced in a study of shared T cell receptors in the human thymus. Method: immunoSEQ multiplex PCR; TCRdb's copy keeps in-frame clones and lacks some. The repertoire has some 400,000 clones, over 90% of them found once; the top ten carry roughly 0.02%. Sequencing input: thymocytes. The receptors here all came from a human donor.

With regard to this clone: The same CDR3 is also encoded by other DNA sequences in this sample. This chain connects TRBV27 to TRBJ2-1; D remains ambiguous. CDR3 length: 12 residues. Germline assignment: CDR1 MNHEY and CDR2 SMNVEV (reference sequence). V was cut by 6 bases and J by 1 base, with 4 bases left in between. CDR3 sequence (DNA): TGTGCCAGCAGGCCGTCCTACAATGAGCAGTTCTTC. It codes for CASRPSYNEQFF.

The rearrangement uses TRBV28 and TRBJ2-5, with 10 bases lining up with TRBD2. The CDR3 loop spans 22 amino acids. CDR1 MDHEN and CDR2 SYDVKM come from the germline V gene. Trimming cost V 6 bases and J 1 base; bases outside gene matches: 26. CDR3 sequence (DNA): TGTGCCAGCAGCCCCGCGGCGATTAGGCTGAAGAGCGGGAGGGCTCCCCAAGAGACCCAGTACTTC. Translated, it gives CASSPAAIRLKSGRAPQETQYF.

As to this clone: A junction end diverges from the germline sequence, so it may reflect a read error. The gene calls are TRBV7-7 and TRBJ2-7; 9 bases match TRBD2. The CDR3 consists of 13 residues. Per germline, CDR1 SSHAT and CDR2 FNYEAQ (reference sequence). CDR3 loop: CASSFLAGYEQYF. CDR3 coding DNA: TGTGCTAGCAGCTTTCTAGCGGGATACGAGCAGTACTTC.

This clone was observed a single time. The chain links TRBV29-1 to TRBJ2-3, with 8 bases matching TRBD2. The CDR3 contains 15 residues. CDR1 is SQVTM, CDR2 ANQGSEA, per germline. V was pared by 6 bases and J by 3 bases, with 11 bases of the junction left unmatched. The CDR3 here is CSVHPWAGGTDTQYF. In DNA form, the CDR3 reads TGCAGCGTCCATCCCTGGGCGGGAGGTACAGATACGCAGTATTTT.

The chain couples TRBV27 to TRBJ2-2, with D possibly matching TRBD2 (7 bases). The CDR3 spans 17 residues. Trimming took 7 bases from V and 4 from J, leaving 22 bases between them. Germline V gives CDR1 MNHEY, CDR2 SMNVEV (reference sequence). Here the CDR3 reads CASTPWVGGRGTGELFF. The CDR3, as DNA: TGTGCCAGCACCCCCTGGGTCGGGGGGCGCGGCACCGGGGAGCTGTTTTTT.

The chain carries TRBV7-6 and TRBJ2-2; 9 bases are a match to TRBD2. Germline V gene lookup returns CDR1 SGHVS and CDR2 FNYEAQ. Unmatched junction bases numbered 1, after V lost 0 bases and J lost 5 bases. The CDR3 totals 15 residues. The CDR3 nucleotides are TGTGCCAGCAGCTTAGCTAGCGGGAGTACCGGGGAGCTGTTTTTT. This sequence encodes CASSLASGSTGELFF.

DNA of the CDR3: TGCGCCAGCAGCTTGCTAAGGGGTACAAAGGGCTACACCTTC. Its protein is CASSLLRGTKGYTF. The rearrangement uses TRBV5-1 and TRBJ1-2; maybe TRBD1 (5 bases). Germline V lookup: CDR1 SGHRS, CDR2 YFSETQ. The CDR3 totals 14 residues. V was shortened by 1 base and J by 8 bases, with 15 bases between the two germline ends. The whole variable domain, filled in from reference TRBV5-1 and TRBJ1-2, reads KAGVTQTPRYLIKTRGQQVTLSCSPISGHRSVSWYQQTPGQGLQFLFEYFSETQRNKGNFPGRFSGRQFSNSRSEMNVSTLELGDSALYLCASSLLRGTKGYTFGSGTRLTVV.

The table lists this clone with a count of one. This rearrangement joins TRBV5-6 to TRBJ2-2; 7 nucleotides line up with TRBD1. CDR3 length: 15 residues. V was pared by 1 base and J by 7 bases, with 7 bases of the junction left unmatched. Germline V gene lookup returns CDR1 SGHDT and CDR2 YYEEEE. The CDR3 coding sequence is TGTGCCAGCAGCTTGCCCCGGACAGGTTACGGGGAGCTGTTTTTT. Protein product: CASSLPRTGYGELFF.

The genes are TRBV6-5 and TRBJ2-7; 7 bases line up with TRBD1. CDR3 length: 14 residues. Germline CDR1 and CDR2: MNHEY and SVGAGI. V trimming: 6 bases; J trimming: 3 bases; junction bases outside the gene matches: 8. The CDR3 spells CASRPTGAHYEQYF. The CDR3, as DNA: TGTGCCAGCAGACCTACAGGGGCTCACTACGAGCAGTACTTC.

The rearrangement joins TRBV14 to TRBJ2-1; D might be TRBD1 (5 bases). V was pared by 1 base and J by 1 base, with 11 bases between. Germline CDR1 SGHDN, CDR2 FVKESK. The CDR3 consists of 16 residues. The CDR3 region has the DNA TGTGCCAGCAGCCAAGGAAAAGGGGTATCCTACAATGAGCAGTTCTTC. This sequence encodes CASSQGKGVSYNEQFF.

The rearrangement links TRBV5-1 to TRBJ1-1; 10 bases line up with TRBD1. V trimming: 2 bases; J trimming: 3 bases; junction bases outside the gene matches: 10. CDR3 size: 17 residues. Germline-derived CDR1 and CDR2 are SGHRS and YFSETQ. The CDR3, as DNA: TGCGCCAGCAGCTTACCTCGGACAGGGGGAACGGACACTGAAGCTTTCTTT. As protein: CASSLPRTGGTDTEAFF.

The V and J genes are TRBV28 and TRBJ2-7; no clear D. Trimming removed 8 bases at V and 2 bases at J, with 16 bases between. The CDR3 has 14 residues. Germline CDR1 reads MDHEN; CDR2 reads SYDVKM. CDR3 residues: CASRNGLPPYEQYF. In DNA, the CDR3 is TGTGCCAGCCGAAACGGATTACCTCCCTACGAGCAGTACTTC. Supplemented by reference TRBV28 and TRBJ2-7, the full variable domain reads DVKVTQSSRYLVKRTGEKVFLECVQDMDHENMFWYRQDPGLGLRLIYFSYDVKMKEKGDIPEGYSVSREKKERFSLILESASTNQTSMYLCASRNGLPPYEQYFGPGTRLTVT.

The chain has TRBV28 and TRBJ2-5, with D possibly being TRBD2 (6 bases). Germline V lookup: CDR1 MDHEN, CDR2 SYDVKM. This CDR3 region has 14 residues. V dropped 3 bases and J dropped 3 bases, with 11 bases sitting between them. The CDR3 sequence: CASSLDSGEETQYF. As DNA, the CDR3 is TGTGCCAGCAGTTTGGATTCGGGAGAAGAGACCCAGTACTTC.

The gene calls are TRBV4-1 and TRBJ2-1, with 15 nucleotides matching TRBD2. The V and J ends lost 0 bases and 3 bases, in that order; junction bases with no gene match: 6. The CDR3 totals 19 residues. Germline assignment: CDR1 MGHRA and CDR2 YSYEKL. This CDR3 is CASSQDGTSGRSNYNEQFF. The CDR3 DNA reads as TGCGCCAGCAGCCAAGACGGGACTAGCGGGAGGTCCAACTACAATGAGCAGTTCTTC.

This chain connects TRBV4-1 to TRBJ2-1, with TRBD2 matching 10 bases. Germline trimming cut 0 bases from V and 3 bases from J; bases unmatched to any gene: 14. The CDR3 runs 20 residues. The germline V gene encodes CDR1 MGHRA and CDR2 YSYEKL. CDR3: CASSQDKNLGLAGGYNEQFF. CDR3 in DNA: TGCGCCAGCAGCCAAGATAAAAATTTAGGATTAGCGGGAGGCTACAATGAGCAGTTCTTC.

CDR3 coding DNA: TGTGCCAGCAGCTTTAGCATCCGGGGGCAAGGGGCCAACGTCCTGACTTTC. Its protein product is CASSFSIRGQGANVLTF. The V and J genes are TRBV5-5 and TRBJ2-6, with D perhaps matching TRBD1 or TRBD2 (6 bases each). V was clipped by 2 bases and J by 4 bases, with 16 bases between them. Looked up from germline, CDR1 is SGHKS and CDR2 is YYEKEE (reference sequence). This CDR3 contains 17 residues.

This chain joins TRBV1 and TRBJ2-2; TRBD2 is the table's D call and was not checked against the DNA. TRBV1 constitutes a pseudogene. The CDR3 has 15 amino acids. The CDR3 DNA reads TGCACCAGCAGCCCTAGCGGCGCGAACACCGGGGAGCTGTTTTTT. Protein: CTSSPSGANTGELFF.

The rearrangement uses TRBV10-3 and TRBJ2-1; D call uncertain. Germline CDR1 ENHRY, CDR2 SYGVKD. Trimming removed 2 bases at V and 2 bases at J, with 7 bases between. There are 14 residues in the CDR3. In DNA form, the CDR3 reads TGTGCCATCAGTGAGGAACGGGCCTACAATGAGCAGTTCTTC. Translated, it gives CAISEERAYNEQFF.